Described below is a single TCR beta chain sequence and its context. The target antigen is unknown. The data derive from a study of radiotherapy plus CTLA-4 blockade in lung cancer. For the study at large: Objective responses arose in 18% of patients, and around 30% experienced disease control. Study-level points and caveats: There was expansion of tumor-derived TCR clones in blood after radiotherapy plus ipilimumab. Among reported predictors of response, early blood T cell clone dynamics with interferon-beta performed best.

Patients with chemo-refractory metastatic non-small-cell lung cancer received focal radiation plus CTLA-4 blockade with ipilimumab. The germline V gene encodes CDR1 GTSNPN and CDR2 SVGIG (reference sequence). This CDR3 has 16 amino acids. V was shortened by 3 bases and J by 5 bases, with 23 bases between the two germline ends. Sequencing used immunoSEQ multiplex PCR; TCRdb keeps in-frame clones, though not all of them. The data show 55,000 to 80,000 clones, around 87% seen once. The receptor comes from a human donor with non-small cell lung cancer that progressed on radiotherapy plus ipilimumab. This chain joins TRBV30 and TRBJ2-7; TRBD1 might be the D (6 bases). Here the sequenced sample was peripheral blood, taken from a patient treated with radiotherapy plus ipilimumab. This chain's CDR3 is CAWRELGALRVHEQYF. The CDR3 DNA sequence: TGTGCCTGGAGAGAGTTGGGGGCCTTAAGGGTCCACGAGCAGTACTTC.